One and the same sample provided the 24 T cell receptor beta chains below, sequenced in a study of beta chain features in type 1 diabetes. Overall study results and limits: Type 1 diabetes patients showed a moderate but significant shortening of TCRB CDR3s in all four CD4+ subsets.

The antigens these receptors bind are not known. Reverse transcribing all isolated RNA meant expressed TCRB transcripts were sequenced. Assay: immunoSEQ multiplex PCR; the TCRdb copy retains only in-frame clones and omits some. Of a few hundred thousand clones detected, around 10% appear once; the ten largest clones hold roughly 0.54%. The sequenced material came from central memory CD4+ T cells from blood. All receptors derive from a man aged 30-40 years with type 1 diabetes.

V and J are TRBV7-2 and TRBJ2-7, with D unresolved. This CDR3 contains 13 residues. Germline V gene sequence: CDR1 SGHTA, CDR2 FQGNSA. Trimming stripped 3 bases from V and 3 bases from J, with 9 bases between. This chain's CDR3 is CASSFDGSYEQYF. CDR3 DNA: TGTGCCAGCAGCTTCGATGGCAGCTACGAGCAGTACTTC.

This clone was detected a few times. The rearrangement links TRBV7-2 to TRBJ1-2; 7 bases fit TRBD1. The V segment lost 2 bases and the J segment 6 bases; nucleotides outside the gene matches: 3. Germline V CDR1 and CDR2: SGHTA, FQGNSA. The CDR3 is made up of 13 amino acids. The CDR3 reads CASSLLRGDGYTF. CDR3 DNA: TGTGCCAGCAGCTTACTCAGGGGGGATGGCTACACCTTC.

This clone was seen more than once but under ten times. The rearrangement links TRBV5-1 to TRBJ2-2; unclear D gene. From germline, CDR1 is SGHRS and CDR2 YFSETQ. The CDR3 runs 13 residues. V lost 0 bases and J lost 7, with 7 bases in between. The CDR3 sequence is CASSLEVRGELFF. CDR3 sequence (DNA): TGCGCCAGCAGCTTGGAGGTCCGCGGGGAGCTGTTTTTT.

This clone was counted a few times. The chain recombines TRBV28 with TRBJ1-3, with TRBD1 as a possible D gene (5 bases). The CDR3 loop spans 15 amino acids. Trimming left V 5 bases short and J 0 bases short, with 11 bases between. CDR1 is MDHEN, CDR2 SYDVKM, per germline. CDR3 region: CASSPGDPSGNTIYF. The CDR3 DNA sequence: TGTGCCAGCAGTCCCGGGGACCCCTCTGGAAACACCATATATTTT.

A few counts support this clone. The chain couples TRBV30 to TRBJ2-1; 7 bases fit TRBD1. This CDR3 is built from 12 residues. V lost 8 bases, J lost 12 bases, and 13 bases stayed unmatched. From germline, CDR1 is GTSNPN and CDR2 SVGIG (reference sequence). This chain's CDR3 is CAGANPYRGQFF. The CDR3 DNA reads as TGTGCCGGAGCCAACCCTTACAGGGGGCAGTTCTTC.

Comments on this clone: Different DNA sequences within this sample yield the same CDR3. The CDR3 sequence is CASSGERGTQYF. The CDR3, as DNA: TGTGCCAGCAGCGGGGAGCGTGGTACGCAGTATTTT. This rearrangement joins TRBV11-3 to TRBJ2-3; tentative D call: TRBD2 (5 bases). Germline V gives CDR1 SGHNT, CDR2 YENEEA. The ends were cut back, 5 bases at V and 8 bases at J, with 11 bases in the middle. CDR3 length: 12 amino acids.

This clone was seen only a few times. V gene TRBV7-8 combines with J gene TRBJ1-1; the D gene is possibly TRBD1 (5 bases). The CDR3 spans 13 residues. V was pared by 4 bases and J by 3 bases, with 9 bases between. Germline assignment: CDR1 SGHVS and CDR2 FQNEAQ. CDR3 in amino acids: CASSSRDYTEAFF. CDR3 nucleotides: TGTGCCAGCAGCTCCCGGGACTACACTGAAGCTTTCTTT.

This clone was detected only a few times. The rearrangement uses TRBV7-9 and TRBJ2-1; D is possibly TRBD2 (5 bases). Germline lookup yields CDR1 SEHNR and CDR2 FQNEAQ (reference sequence). The CDR3 covers 14 residues. With 5 bases removed from V and 0 bases from J, the gap between germline ends came to 8 bases. The CDR3 sequence is CASSVSASYNEQFF. For the CDR3, the DNA is TGTGCCAGCAGCGTTAGCGCCTCCTACAATGAGCAGTTCTTC.

The genes are TRBV5-1 and TRBJ2-5, with a tentative D call TRBD1 (6 bases). The CDR3 is 16 amino acids. Germline CDR1 reads SGHRS; CDR2 reads YFSETQ. The ends were cut back, 4 bases at V and 5 bases at J, with 21 bases in the middle. The CDR3 sequence is CASSPARDTNGETQYF. CDR3 sequence (DNA): TGCGCCAGCAGCCCGGCCCGGGACACCAATGGGGAGACCCAGTACTTC. The full variable domain, completed using reference TRBV5-1 and TRBJ2-5, is KAGVTQTPRYLIKTRGQQVTLSCSPISGHRSVSWYQQTPGQGLQFLFEYFSETQRNKGNFPGRFSGRQFSNSRSEMNVSTLELGDSALYLCASSPARDTNGETQYFGPGTRLLVL.

There are a few counts of this clone. Other nucleotide sequences in the sample specify the same CDR3. V and J are TRBV7-9 and TRBJ2-2; D is unresolved. This CDR3 contains 11 residues. CDR1 is SEHNR, CDR2 FQNEAQ, per germline (reference sequence). V lost 0 bases to trimming and J lost 7 bases, with 0 bases between them. CDR3 protein: CASSLAGELFF. The CDR3, as DNA: TGTGCCAGCAGCTTAGCCGGGGAGCTGTTTTTT.

Concerning this clone: Distinct nucleotide sequences in the sample also encode this CDR3. The chain recombines TRBV5-1 with TRBJ2-5; D gene unclear. Germline V gives CDR1 SGHRS, CDR2 YFSETQ. The length of the CDR3 is 14 residues. Trimming stripped 0 bases from V and 2 bases from J, with 8 bases between. The DNA of the CDR3 is TGCGCCAGCAGCTTGGCAACAGATCAAGAGACCCAGTACTTC. Its translation: CASSLATDQETQYF.

V gene TRBV2 combines with J gene TRBJ1-2; 10 positions match TRBD1. CDR3 length: 17 residues. V lost 7 bases to trimming and J lost 8 bases; unmatched junction nucleotides: 19. The germline CDR1 and CDR2 sequences are SNHLY and FYNNEI. The CDR3 spells CASTPVGGGTGAVGYTF. CDR3 in DNA: TGTGCCAGCACCCCCGTGGGTGGAGGGACAGGGGCGGTCGGCTACACCTTC. The full variable domain, rest sourced from reference TRBV2 and TRBJ1-2, is EPEVTQTPSHQVTQMGQEVILRCVPISNHLYFYWYRQILGQKVEFLVSFYNNEISEKSEIFDDQFSVERPDGSNFTLKIRSTKLEDSAMYFCASTPVGGGTGAVGYTFGSGTRLTVV.

This clone was detected a few times. The chain is built from TRBV5-6 and TRBJ2-1; TRBD2 matches 10 bases. The CDR3 has 15 residues. Trimming cost V 2 bases and J 5 bases; bases outside gene matches: 4. The germline V gene encodes CDR1 SGHDT and CDR2 YYEEEE. The CDR3 sequence is CASSLMLAGDNEQFF. The CDR3 nucleotides read TGTGCCAGCAGCTTAATGCTAGCGGGAGACAATGAGCAGTTCTTC. Full variable domain (remainder filled in from reference TRBV5-6 and TRBJ2-1): DAGVTQSPTHLIKTRGQQVTLRCSPKSGHDTVSWYQQALGQGPQFIFQYYEEEERQRGNFPDRFSGHQFPNYSSELNVNALLLGDSALYLCASSLMLAGDNEQFFGPGTRLTVL.

The chain employs TRBV29-1 and TRBJ2-1; D is ambiguous. Trimming stripped 6 bases from V and 4 bases from J, with 13 bases between. Germline loops: CDR1 SQVTM, CDR2 ANQGSEA. CDR3 size: 13 residues. CDR3 coding DNA: TGCAGCGTAGCACCCAGCGATTACAATGAGCAGTTCTTC. Encoded protein: CSVAPSDYNEQFF.

This clone was detected a few times. The rearrangement uses TRBV6-1 and TRBJ2-3; 16 positions match TRBD2. This CDR3 contains 19 residues. The germline V gene has CDR1 MNHNS and CDR2 SASEGT. J gave up 2 bases and V 4 bases, and 9 bases lay outside the gene matches. This CDR3 reads CASSVRGLAGGFDTDTQYF. The CDR3 region has the DNA TGTGCCAGCAGTGTAAGGGGACTAGCGGGAGGGTTCGACACAGATACGCAGTATTTT.

This chain connects TRBV7-9 to TRBJ2-7; D perhaps matches TRBD1 (6 bases). The germline V gene encodes CDR1 SEHNR and CDR2 FQNEAQ (reference sequence). The CDR3 extends over 14 amino acids. V was clipped by 5 bases and J by 2 bases, with 13 bases between them. In nucleotides, the CDR3 is TGTGCCAGCAGCCGAGTGGGACAAGCCTACGAGCAGTACTTC. Translated: CASSRVGQAYEQYF. Full variable domain (outside the CDR3, taken from reference TRBV7-9 and TRBJ2-7): DTGVSQNPRHKITKRGQNVTFRCDPISEHNRLYWYRQTLGQGPEFLTYFQNEAQLEKSRLLSDRFSAERPKGSFSTLEIQRTEQGDSAMYLCASSRVGQAYEQYFGPGTRLTVT.

This clone was picked up many times. The chain combines TRBV11-1 with TRBJ1-1; TRBD1 is a possible D gene (5 bases). Per the germline V gene, CDR1 is SGHAT and CDR2 is FQDESV (reference sequence). The CDR3 contains 14 residues. V lost 5 bases and J 0 bases, leaving 10 bases between the germline ends. This CDR3 reads CASSPDIMNTEAFF. Here the CDR3 DNA reads TGTGCCAGCAGCCCGGACATCATGAACACTGAAGCTTTCTTT.

In this sample, this clone turned up a few times. A read error is the likely source, as a far larger clone sits one nucleotide away. In the same sample, other DNA sequences code for this CDR3. The V call is TRBV5-4, the J call TRBJ2-3, with no clear D. This CDR3 comprises 15 residues. Trimming cost V 4 bases and J 4 bases, with 16 bases left between them. Germline loops: CDR1 SGHNT, CDR2 YYREEE (reference sequence). The CDR3 nucleotides read TGTGCCAGCAGCCCCTTGCTCAGAATCCCAGATACGCAGTATTTT. Its protein is CASSPLLRIPDTQYF.

This clone was seen a few times. The chain uses TRBV6-1 and TRBJ1-2; D not resolved. V was trimmed by 1 base and J by 8 bases, leaving 8 bases between them. The CDR3 is 12 amino acids. Germline assignment: CDR1 MNHNS and CDR2 SASEGT. CDR3 sequence: CASSEELGGYTF. DNA of the CDR3: TGTGCCAGCAGTGAAGAGCTAGGCGGCTACACCTTC.

This chain links TRBV6-1 with TRBJ1-1, with D possibly matching TRBD1 (5 bases). Looked up from germline, CDR1 is MNHNS and CDR2 is SASEGT. V dropped 10 bases and J dropped 0 bases, with 15 bases sitting between them. The CDR3 has 14 amino acids. CDR3 DNA sequence: TGTGCCACCTCCGGGGCGAATATGAACACTGAAGCTTTCTTT. It translates to CATSGANMNTEAFF.

This clone was detected a few times. This sequence joins TRBV5-1 and TRBJ1-5; 9 bases map to TRBD1. The V segment lost 1 base and the J segment 6 bases; nucleotides outside the gene matches: 5. The CDR3 has 15 amino acids. Germline V gene data show CDR1 as SGHRS and CDR2 as YFSETQ. The CDR3 DNA follows: TGCGCCAGCAGCTTGACAGGGGGCGCCGGTCAGCCCCAGCATTTT. Its protein product is CASSLTGGAGQPQHF.

The chain couples TRBV6-4 to TRBJ2-5, with D perhaps assigned TRBD1 or TRBD2 (6 bases each). The CDR3 runs to 14 residues. From germline, CDR1 is MRHNA and CDR2 SNTAGT. V gave up 3 bases and J gave up 4 bases, with 12 bases separating them. This chain's CDR3 is CASSEQQGGETQYF. CDR3 coding DNA: TGTGCCAGCAGTGAACAACAGGGAGGAGAGACCCAGTACTTC.

This clone was found many times. V usage is TRBV30 and J usage is TRBJ2-4, with a tentative D call TRBD2 (5 bases). The CDR3 is made up of 12 amino acids. CDR1 is GTSNPN, CDR2 SVGIG, per germline (reference sequence). Trimming took 8 bases from V and 0 from J, leaving 8 bases between them. CDR3 in amino acids: CAAEAAKNIQYF. The CDR3 DNA reads as TGTGCCGCGGAGGCAGCCAAAAACATTCAGTACTTC.

The chain couples TRBV10-3 to TRBJ1-1; D call uncertain. CDR1 is ENHRY and CDR2 is SYGVKD in the germline V gene. Deletions cut 10 bases from V and 1 base from J, with 16 bases between. The CDR3 is 14 amino acids. The CDR3 loop is CASRAYGRNTEAFF. CDR3 nucleotides: TGTGCCAGCAGAGCCTACGGTAGGAACACTGAAGCTTTCTTT.